These 21 T cell receptor beta chains share one sample of origin, sequenced in a study of control samples from healthy donors and cancer patients. Measured with immunoSEQ multiplex PCR; TCRdb has only the in-frame clones, and not every one. The profile shows some 130,000 clones, about 92% of them singletons. Sequencing input: blood. The receptors here all came from a woman aged 50 to 60 in good health.

The chain recombines TRBV28 with TRBJ2-2, with D possibly TRBD2 on 5 matching bases. Between the trimmed V and J ends, which lost 6 bases and 9 bases, there was a span of 14 bases. Germline V gene sequence: CDR1 MDHEN, CDR2 SYDVKM. The CDR3 sequence is 13 residues long. CDR3 in DNA: TGTGCCAGCAGAGAAGCCGGGGAACGGGAGCTGTTTTTT. The encoded protein is CASREAGERELFF. The full variable domain, completed using reference TRBV28 and TRBJ2-2, is DVKVTQSSRYLVKRTGEKVFLECVQDMDHENMFWYRQDPGLGLRLIYFSYDVKMKEKGDIPEGYSVSREKKERFSLILESASTNQTSMYLCASREAGERELFFGEGSRLTVL.

This rearrangement joins TRBV25-1 to TRBJ2-7; 9 bases line up with TRBD2. With V trimmed by 7 bases and J by 2 bases, 6 bases remained unmatched. Germline values: CDR1 MGHDK, CDR2 SYGVNS. The CDR3 has 14 residues. The CDR3 DNA sequence: TGTGCCAGCAAGTCTAGCGGGGAAGCCTACGAGCAGTACTTC. Translated: CASKSSGEAYEQYF.

This chain joins TRBV6-5 and TRBJ2-3; tentatively, D is TRBD1 (6 bases). In germline, CDR1 is MNHEY, CDR2 SVGAGI. The CDR3 has 15 residues. The V gene lost 5 bases and the J gene lost 0 bases, with 12 bases spanning the gap. DNA of the CDR3: TGTGCCAGCAGTCGACAGGTAGCTAGCACAGATACGCAGTATTTT. It is translated as CASSRQVASTDTQYF.

J is TRBJ1-2 and V is TRBV19; possible D gene TRBD1, 6 bases. The CDR3 spans 14 residues. Trimming cost V 4 bases and J 1 base, with 10 bases left between them. Germline loops: CDR1 LNHDA, CDR2 SQIVND (reference sequence). For the CDR3, the DNA is TGTGCCAGTAGTAGTACAGGGTATAACTATGGCTACACCTTC. Protein: CASSSTGYNYGYTF.

J is TRBJ2-1 and V is TRBV6-5, with a possible D match to TRBD2 (6 bases). Deletions cut 4 bases from V and 6 bases from J, with 13 bases between. Germline CDR1 MNHEY, CDR2 SVGAGI. The CDR3 totals 14 residues. CDR3 sequence (DNA): TGTGCCAGCAGTTTCGACGGGAGATCCAATGAGCAGTTCTTC. Protein product: CASSFDGRSNEQFF.

The rearrangement links TRBV5-1 to TRBJ2-1; 12 bases map to TRBD2. V dropped 8 bases and J dropped 5; count of bases not matched to a gene: 2. CDR1 and CDR2 (germline): SGHRS, YFSETQ. The CDR3 is 13 amino acids. The CDR3 sequence: CASRTSGNNEQFF. In DNA, the CDR3 is TGCGCCAGTCGGACTAGCGGGAACAATGAGCAGTTCTTC.

The chain recombines TRBV27 with TRBJ1-6, with D perhaps matching TRBD1 (5 bases). The V end was cut by 0 bases, the J end by 0 bases, with 12 bases between. Germline-derived CDR1 and CDR2 are MNHEY and SMNVEV (reference sequence). This CDR3 region has 18 residues. Here the CDR3 reads CASSLSGRGNSYNSPLHF. The CDR3 bases are TGTGCCAGCAGTTTATCGGGGCGGGGGAACTCCTATAATTCACCCCTCCACTTT.

The V and J genes are TRBV4-1 and TRBJ2-7; the match to TRBD2 covers 7 bases. V lost 0 bases, J lost 4 bases, and 9 bases stayed unmatched. The CDR3 contains 16 residues. The germline V gene has CDR1 MGHRA and CDR2 YSYEKL. CDR3 protein: CASSQDRPERGYEQYF. The CDR3 coding sequence is TGCGCCAGCAGCCAAGATCGGCCTGAGCGGGGATACGAGCAGTACTTC.

V usage is TRBV28 and J usage is TRBJ2-7; D uncertain. Looked up from germline, CDR1 is MDHEN and CDR2 is SYDVKM. The CDR3 contains 12 residues. The V end was cut by 2 bases, the J end by 5 bases, with 7 bases between. The CDR3 reads CASSLTHNEQYF. CDR3 bases: TGTGCCAGCAGTTTAACACATAACGAGCAGTACTTC. The full variable domain, its missing parts supplied by reference TRBV28 and TRBJ2-7, is DVKVTQSSRYLVKRTGEKVFLECVQDMDHENMFWYRQDPGLGLRLIYFSYDVKMKEKGDIPEGYSVSREKKERFSLILESASTNQTSMYLCASSLTHNEQYFGPGTRLTVT.

The CDR3 protein is CASTPGRGQSTEAFF. CDR3 DNA: TGCGCCAGCACCCCGGGCAGGGGGCAGAGCACTGAAGCTTTCTTT. This chain connects TRBV5-1 to TRBJ1-1; 8 nucleotides line up with TRBD1. The junction had 11 bases not matched to a gene; V was cut back by 6 bases and J by 4 bases. CDR1 is SGHRS, CDR2 YFSETQ, per germline. This CDR3 is built from 15 residues. Full variable domain (missing parts from reference TRBV5-1 and TRBJ1-1): KAGVTQTPRYLIKTRGQQVTLSCSPISGHRSVSWYQQTPGQGLQFLFEYFSETQRNKGNFPGRFSGRQFSNSRSEMNVSTLELGDSALYLCASTPGRGQSTEAFFGQGTRLTVV.

The chain joins TRBV21-1 to TRBJ1-4; the DNA was not compared with TRBD1, the D call given in the table. TRBV21-1 is a listed pseudogene. The CDR3 sequence is 15 residues long. In DNA, the CDR3 is TGTGCCAGCAGCACCCTGGGGCCTCCCACTGAAAAACTGTTTTTT. It encodes CASSTLGPPTEKLFF.

This clone was detected only a few times. The chain combines TRBV12-3 or TRBV12-4 with TRBJ2-7; D not certain. The CDR3 is 11 residues long. V shed 0 bases and J shed 5 bases, with 2 bases lying between them. Here the CDR3 reads CASSLANEQYF. CDR3 in DNA: TGTGCCAGCAGTTTAGCGAACGAGCAGTACTTC.

The V gene is TRBV27, the J gene TRBJ2-5; the D call may be TRBD1 or TRBD2 (6 bases each). The CDR3 extends over 15 amino acids. The ends were cut back, 6 bases at V and 1 base at J, with 15 bases in the middle. The germline gives CDR1 MNHEY, CDR2 SMNVEV (reference sequence). The CDR3 spells CASRSGAGSQETQYF. DNA of the CDR3: TGTGCCAGCAGATCAGGGGCGGGAAGCCAAGAGACCCAGTACTTC.

The chain links TRBV27 to TRBJ2-7; the D gene is possibly TRBD2 (5 bases). V was pared by 0 bases and J by 2 bases, with 11 bases between. The germline V gene encodes CDR1 MNHEY and CDR2 SMNVEV (reference sequence). This CDR3 has 15 residues. CDR3 nucleotide sequence: TGTGCCAGCAGTTTATCCCCTAGCCTACCCTACGAGCAGTACTTC. Protein sequence: CASSLSPSLPYEQYF.

This chain uses TRBV6-4 with TRBJ1-3; a weak D match, TRBD1 (5 bases). V was clipped by 10 bases and J by 0 bases, with 19 bases between them. The CDR3 is 16 residues long. Per germline, CDR1 MRHNA and CDR2 SNTAGT. In DNA, the CDR3 is TGTGCCAACTCGGGGGAGACACCTCACTCTGGAAACACCATATATTTT. Translating it yields CANSGETPHSGNTIYF.

The chain uses TRBV19 and TRBJ2-7; TRBD1 aligns across 7 bases. With 3 bases clipped from V and 6 bases from J, the junction kept 5 bases outside the gene matches. CDR1 LNHDA and CDR2 SQIVND come from the germline V gene (reference sequence). The length of the CDR3 is 13 residues. This CDR3 reads CASSMTGLGEQYF. DNA for the CDR3: TGTGCCAGTAGTATGACAGGGTTAGGCGAGCAGTACTTC.

This chain links TRBV30 with TRBJ1-1; D is possibly TRBD1 (5 bases). CDR1 and CDR2 (germline): GTSNPN, SVGIG (reference sequence). The germline V and J ends were trimmed by 2 bases and 0 bases, with 10 bases remaining between them. This CDR3 contains 14 residues. The CDR3 region has the DNA TGTGCCTGGAGTAGGATGGGGGTGAACACTGAAGCTTTCTTT. Protein: CAWSRMGVNTEAFF.

The chain has TRBV5-6 and TRBJ2-7, with D maybe TRBD2 (5 bases). The CDR3 covers 13 residues. V lost 0 bases and J lost 7, with 11 bases in between. The germline CDR1 and CDR2 sequences are SGHDT and YYEEEE. The CDR3: CASSLGPSGEQYF. The CDR3 coding sequence is TGTGCCAGCAGCTTGGGGCCCTCGGGAGAGCAGTACTTC.

This clone was counted a single time. The chain combines TRBV10-3 with TRBJ1-1; D not resolved. Trimming took off 3 bases at V and 5 bases at J, with 4 bases between the two ends. Germline CDR1 is ENHRY and CDR2 is SYGVKD. The CDR3 totals 11 residues. CDR3 nucleotides: TGTGCCATCAGTGATCTTACTGAAGCTTTCTTT. This encodes CAISDLTEAFF.

The rearrangement links TRBV2 to TRBJ1-6; 7 nucleotides agree with TRBD1. This CDR3 comprises 14 residues. The V segment lost 6 bases and the J segment 6 bases; nucleotides outside the gene matches: 5. Germline CDR1 is SNHLY and CDR2 is FYNNEI. The CDR3 sequence is CASSLNRGNSPLHF. The DNA for the CDR3 is TGTGCCAGCAGCTTAAACAGGGGTAATTCACCCCTCCACTTT.

The genes are TRBV5-5 and TRBJ2-7, with 11 bases that match TRBD2. CDR1 and CDR2 from the germline V gene are SGHKS and YYEKEE (reference sequence). Trimming at V came to 2 bases and at J to 3 bases, leaving 4 bases not matched to a gene. CDR3 length equals 15 residues. CDR3 DNA: TGTGCCAGCAGCTTCGGGGGACTAGCGGACTACGAGCAGTACTTC. It yields the protein CASSFGGLADYEQYF.